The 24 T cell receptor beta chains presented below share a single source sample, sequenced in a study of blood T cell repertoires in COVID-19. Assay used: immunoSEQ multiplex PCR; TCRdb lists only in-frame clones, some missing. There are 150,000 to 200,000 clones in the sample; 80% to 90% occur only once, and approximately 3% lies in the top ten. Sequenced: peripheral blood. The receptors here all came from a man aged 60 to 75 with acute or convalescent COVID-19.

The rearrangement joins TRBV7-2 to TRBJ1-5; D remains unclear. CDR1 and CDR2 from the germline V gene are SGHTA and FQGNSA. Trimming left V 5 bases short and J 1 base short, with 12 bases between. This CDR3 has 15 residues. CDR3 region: CASSGGSRSNQPQHF. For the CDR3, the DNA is TGTGCCAGCAGCGGCGGCTCGAGGAGCAATCAGCCCCAGCATTTT.

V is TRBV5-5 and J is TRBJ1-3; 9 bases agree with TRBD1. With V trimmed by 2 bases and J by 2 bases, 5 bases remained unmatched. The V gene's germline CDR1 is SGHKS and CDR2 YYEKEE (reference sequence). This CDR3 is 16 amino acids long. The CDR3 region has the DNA TGTGCCAGCAGCTTTTGGACAGGGGCCACTGGAAACACCATATATTTT. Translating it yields CASSFWTGATGNTIYF.

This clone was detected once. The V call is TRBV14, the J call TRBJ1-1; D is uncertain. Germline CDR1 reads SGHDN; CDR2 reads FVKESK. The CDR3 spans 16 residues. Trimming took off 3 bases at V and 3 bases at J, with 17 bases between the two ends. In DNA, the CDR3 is TGTGCCAGCAGCCACAGGTCAGGTAGTAGGTACACTGAAGCTTTCTTT. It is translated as CASSHRSGSRYTEAFF.

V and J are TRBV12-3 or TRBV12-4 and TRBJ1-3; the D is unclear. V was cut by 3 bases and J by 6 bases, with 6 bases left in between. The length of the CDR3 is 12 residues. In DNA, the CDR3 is TGTGCCAGCAGTTTTCGGGTAAACACCATATATTTT. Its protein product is CASSFRVNTIYF.

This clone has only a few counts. The CDR3 bases are TGTGCCAGCAGCTTAGCGGGGGGGAGGAATGAGCAGTTCTTC. Its protein is CASSLAGGRNEQFF. The chain couples TRBV7-2 to TRBJ2-1, with 7 positions matching TRBD2. CDR3 length: 14 amino acids. V shed 0 bases, J shed 7 bases, and the junction held 3 bases outside the gene matches. From germline, CDR1 is SGHTA and CDR2 FQGNSA. Looking up the rest from reference TRBV7-2 and TRBJ2-1 gives the full variable domain: GAGVSQSPSNKVTEKGKDVELRCDPISGHTALYWYRQSLGQGLEFLIYFQGNSAPDKSGLPSDRFSAERTGGSVSTLTIQRTQQEDSAVYLCASSLAGGRNEQFFGPGTRLTVL.

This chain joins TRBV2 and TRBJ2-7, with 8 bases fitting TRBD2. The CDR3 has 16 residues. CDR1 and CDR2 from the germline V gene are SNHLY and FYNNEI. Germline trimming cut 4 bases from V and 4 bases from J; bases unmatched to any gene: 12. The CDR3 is CASSATSGTSGYEQYF. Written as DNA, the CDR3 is TGTGCCAGCAGTGCGACCTCCGGGACTAGTGGGTACGAGCAGTACTTC.

The CDR3 loop is CASRTGTVSTGELFF. The CDR3 DNA follows: TGCGCCAGCAGGACCGGGACAGTATCAACCGGGGAGCTGTTTTTT. J is TRBJ2-2 and V is TRBV5-1, with 7 nucleotides matching TRBD1. The CDR3 is made up of 15 amino acids. CDR1 and CDR2 from the germline V gene are SGHRS and YFSETQ. V gave up 5 bases and J gave up 5 bases; unmatched junction bases: 9. Looking up the rest from reference TRBV5-1 and TRBJ2-2 gives the full variable domain: KAGVTQTPRYLIKTRGQQVTLSCSPISGHRSVSWYQQTPGQGLQFLFEYFSETQRNKGNFPGRFSGRQFSNSRSEMNVSTLELGDSALYLCASRTGTVSTGELFFGEGSRLTVL.

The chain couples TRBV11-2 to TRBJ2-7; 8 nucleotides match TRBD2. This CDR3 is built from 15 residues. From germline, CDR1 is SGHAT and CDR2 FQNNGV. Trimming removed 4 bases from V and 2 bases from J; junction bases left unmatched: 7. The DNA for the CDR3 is TGTGCCAGCAGCTCTTTAGCGGGGCGTACCTACGAGCAGTACTTC. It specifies CASSSLAGRTYEQYF.

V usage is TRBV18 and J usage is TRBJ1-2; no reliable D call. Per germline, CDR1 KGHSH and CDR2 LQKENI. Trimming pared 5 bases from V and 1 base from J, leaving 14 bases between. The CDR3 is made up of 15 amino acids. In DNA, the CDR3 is TGTGCCAGCTCAACAGTCGTCTCTAATAACTATGGCTACACCTTC. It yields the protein CASSTVVSNNYGYTF. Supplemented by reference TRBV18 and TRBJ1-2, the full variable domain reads NAGVMQNPRHLVRRRGQEARLRCSPMKGHSHVYWYRQLPEEGLKFMVYLQKENIIDESGMPKERFSAEFPKEGPSILRIQQVVRGDSAAYFCASSTVVSNNYGYTFGSGTRLTVV.

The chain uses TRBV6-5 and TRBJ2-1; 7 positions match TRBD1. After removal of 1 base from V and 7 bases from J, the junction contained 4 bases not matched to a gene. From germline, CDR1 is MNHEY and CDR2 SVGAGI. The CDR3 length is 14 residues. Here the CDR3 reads CASSYWDSLNEQFF. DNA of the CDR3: TGTGCCAGCAGTTACTGGGACAGCTTGAATGAGCAGTTCTTC.

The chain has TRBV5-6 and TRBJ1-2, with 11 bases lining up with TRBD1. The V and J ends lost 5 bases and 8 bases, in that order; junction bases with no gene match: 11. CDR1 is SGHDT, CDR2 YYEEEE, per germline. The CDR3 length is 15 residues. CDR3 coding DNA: TGTGCCAGCAGTCGAACCGGACAGGGGGCGCGAGGCTACACCTTC. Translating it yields CASSRTGQGARGYTF.

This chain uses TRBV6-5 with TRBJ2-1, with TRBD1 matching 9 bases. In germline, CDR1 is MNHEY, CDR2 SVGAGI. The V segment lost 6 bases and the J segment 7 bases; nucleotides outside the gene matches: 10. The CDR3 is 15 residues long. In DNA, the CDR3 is TGTGCCAGCAGATTACAGGGGGCGGCTGGTAATGAGCAGTTCTTC. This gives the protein CASRLQGAAGNEQFF.

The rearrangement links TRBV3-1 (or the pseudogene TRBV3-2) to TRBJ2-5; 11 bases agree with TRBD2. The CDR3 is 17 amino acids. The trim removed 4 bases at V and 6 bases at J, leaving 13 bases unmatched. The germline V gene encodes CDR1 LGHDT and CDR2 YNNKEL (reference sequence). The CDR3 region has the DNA TGTGCCAGCAGCCCTCCGCTGACTAGCGGGGTAATAAAGACCCAGTACTTC. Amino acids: CASSPPLTSGVIKTQYF.

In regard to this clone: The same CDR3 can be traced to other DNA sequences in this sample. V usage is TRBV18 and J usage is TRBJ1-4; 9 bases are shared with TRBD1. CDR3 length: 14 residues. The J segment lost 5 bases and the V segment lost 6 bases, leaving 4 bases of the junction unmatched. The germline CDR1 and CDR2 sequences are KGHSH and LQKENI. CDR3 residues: CASSPGQGNEKLFF. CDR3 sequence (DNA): TGTGCCAGCTCCCCGGGACAGGGAAATGAAAAACTGTTTTTT.

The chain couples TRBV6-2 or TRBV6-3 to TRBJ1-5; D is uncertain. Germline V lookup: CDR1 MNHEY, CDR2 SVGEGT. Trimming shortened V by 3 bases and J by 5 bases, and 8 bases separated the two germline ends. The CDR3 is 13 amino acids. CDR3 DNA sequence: TGTGCCAGCAGTTATGCCAGCGATCAGCCCCAGCATTTT. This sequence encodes CASSYASDQPQHF.

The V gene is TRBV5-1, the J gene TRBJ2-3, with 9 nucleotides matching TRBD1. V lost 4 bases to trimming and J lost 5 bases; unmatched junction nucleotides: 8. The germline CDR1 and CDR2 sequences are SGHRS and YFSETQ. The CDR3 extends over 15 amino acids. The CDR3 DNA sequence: TGCGCCAGCAGCCCCGGGACAGGGAGTAAAGATACGCAGTATTTT. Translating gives CASSPGTGSKDTQYF.

In DNA form, the CDR3 reads TGTGCCAGTAGTCCGACAGTCCGAAATGAGCAGTTCTTC. Translation gives CASSPTVRNEQFF. V usage is TRBV19 and J usage is TRBJ2-1, with a weak D call TRBD1 (5 bases). This CDR3 region has 13 residues. The germline V gene encodes CDR1 LNHDA and CDR2 SQIVND (reference sequence). V was pared by 5 bases and J by 7 bases, with 12 bases between.

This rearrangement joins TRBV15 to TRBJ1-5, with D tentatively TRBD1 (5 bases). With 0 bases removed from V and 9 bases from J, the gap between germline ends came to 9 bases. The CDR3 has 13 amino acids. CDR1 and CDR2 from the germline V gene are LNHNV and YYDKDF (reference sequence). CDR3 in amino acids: CATSRDWRGPQHF. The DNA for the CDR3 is TGTGCCACCAGCAGAGATTGGAGGGGGCCCCAGCATTTT. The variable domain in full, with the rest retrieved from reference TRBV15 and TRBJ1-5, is DAMVIQNPRYQVTQFGKPVTLSCSQTLNHNVMYWYQQKSSQAPKLLFHYYDKDFNNEADTPDNFQSRRPNTSFCFLDIRSPGLGDTAMYLCATSRDWRGPQHFGDGTRLSIL.

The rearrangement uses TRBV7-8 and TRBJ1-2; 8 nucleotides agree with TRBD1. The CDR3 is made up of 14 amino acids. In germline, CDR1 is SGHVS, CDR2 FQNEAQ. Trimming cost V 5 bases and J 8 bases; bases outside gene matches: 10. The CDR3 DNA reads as TGTGCCAGCAGCACGGATGGGACAGGCTTAGGCTACACCTTC. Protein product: CASSTDGTGLGYTF.

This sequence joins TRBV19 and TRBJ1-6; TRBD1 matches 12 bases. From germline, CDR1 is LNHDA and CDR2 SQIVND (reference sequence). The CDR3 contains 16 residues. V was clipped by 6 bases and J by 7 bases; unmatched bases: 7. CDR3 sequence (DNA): TGTGCCAGTAGACCGGGACAGGGGGCGAGAAATTCACCCCTCCACTTT. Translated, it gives CASRPGQGARNSPLHF.

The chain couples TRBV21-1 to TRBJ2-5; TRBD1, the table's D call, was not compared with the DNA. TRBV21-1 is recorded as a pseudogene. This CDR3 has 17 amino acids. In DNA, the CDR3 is TGTGCCAGCAGCAAAACGAGGGACAGGGGACACCAAGAGACCCAGTACTTC. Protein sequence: CASSKTRDRGHQETQYF.

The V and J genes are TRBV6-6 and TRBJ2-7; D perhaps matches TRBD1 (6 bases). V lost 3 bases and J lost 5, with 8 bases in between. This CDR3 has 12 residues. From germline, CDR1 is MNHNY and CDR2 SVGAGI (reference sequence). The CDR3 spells CASSYTGNEQYF. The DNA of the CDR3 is TGTGCCAGCAGTTATACAGGGAACGAGCAGTACTTC.

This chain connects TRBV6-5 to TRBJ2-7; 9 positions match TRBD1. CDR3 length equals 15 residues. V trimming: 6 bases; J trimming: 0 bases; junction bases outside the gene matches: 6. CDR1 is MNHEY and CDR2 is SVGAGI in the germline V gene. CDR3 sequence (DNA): TGTGCCAGCAGGGGAGACAGGGGGTTCTCCTACGAGCAGTACTTC. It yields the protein CASRGDRGFSYEQYF.

The CDR3 is CASSIQGSTNEKLFF. The CDR3 DNA is TGTGCCAGCAGCATCCAGGGTTCAACTAATGAAAAACTGTTTTTT. V and J are TRBV9 and TRBJ1-4; possible D gene TRBD1, 5 bases. The germline V gene has CDR1 SGDLS and CDR2 YYNGEE. The CDR3 consists of 15 residues. V lost 4 bases and J 0 bases, leaving 10 bases between the germline ends.